Listed below are T cell receptor beta chains from one sample, sequenced in a study of T-cell memory formation after mild COVID-19. In TCRdb, the 5' RACE reads were re-called with MiXCR into one record per CDR3 protein. The sample carries 350,000 to 500,000 distinct CDR3 sequences, roughly 18% recorded once. Material for sequencing was PBMCs or a T cell subset sorted from them (not recorded which). These receptor sequences come from a man between 18 and 29 years old who had mild COVID-19 (a few samples of this study predate the infection). Cell type and time point are not known. CDR3s include the opening cysteine and the closing phenylalanine or tryptophan. D genes are given only for firm matches. Clone size is shown for a subset of rows, as once, few, many or a class of expanded clone.

cdr3_length	v_call	clone_size	j_call	d_call	cdr3_aa	cdr3_nt
12	TRBV9	few	TRBJ2-1	.	CASSTTGSEQFF	TGTGCCAGCAGCACCACCGGGTCTGAGCAGTTCTTC
13	TRBV3-1	few	TRBJ1-5	.	CASSLRGVQPQHF	TGTGCCAGCAGCCTAAGGGGGGTTCAGCCCCAGCATTTT
13	TRBV29-1	few	TRBJ2-7	TRBD1	CSVARDSLYEQYF	TGCAGCGTTGCCCGGGACAGCCTTTACGAGCAGTACTTC
15	TRBV5-1	few	TRBJ2-5	TRBD2	CASSLRTSGVETQYF	TGCGCCAGCAGCCTAAGGACTAGCGGGGTGGAGACCCAGTACTTC
12	TRBV9	.	TRBJ1-5	.	CARGSSNQPQHF	TGTGCCAGGGGATCGAGCAATCAGCCCCAGCATTTT
13	TRBV5-5	few	TRBJ1-1	.	CASSQLRTVEAFF	TGTGCCAGCAGCCAACTCCGGACAGTTGAAGCTTTCTTT
12	TRBV4-1	few	TRBJ1-2	.	CASSQGGGGYTF	TGCGCCAGCAGCCAAGGGGGAGGTGGCTACACCTTC
13	TRBV30	.	TRBJ1-5	.	CAWTEGLNQPQHF	TGTGCCTGGACTGAGGGGCTGAATCAGCCCCAGCATTTT
18	TRBV6-1	.	TRBJ2-3	TRBD2	CASSGRISGGARSDTQYF	TGTGCCAGCAGCGGACGGATTAGCGGGGGGGCCCGTTCAGATACGCAGTATTTT
15	TRBV6-1	few	TRBJ1-3	TRBD1	CASSLRDSYGNTIYF	TGTGCCAGCAGTCTTCGGGACAGCTATGGAAACACCATATATTTT
14	TRBV10-3	few	TRBJ1-5	.	CAISESGGVQPQHF	TGTGCCATCAGTGAGTCGGGAGGGGTTCAGCCCCAGCATTTT
15	TRBV4-3	few	TRBJ2-5	.	CASSQDLGRAETQYF	TGCGCCAGCAGCCAAGATCTCGGCCGGGCGGAGACCCAGTACTTC
15	TRBV11-2	.	TRBJ1-6	.	CASSEEGPFHSPLHF	TGTGCCAGCAGCGAAGAGGGCCCTTTTCATTCACCCCTCCACTTT
13	TRBV6-6	few	TRBJ1-1	.	CASAQGFRAEAFF	TGTGCCAGCGCCCAGGGGTTTAGGGCTGAAGCTTTCTTT
13	TRBV7-2	.	TRBJ1-2	.	CATGPGANYGYTF	TGTGCCACCGGGCCGGGGGCTAACTATGGCTACACCTTC
13	TRBV6-2/TRBV6-3	many	TRBJ1-1	TRBD1	CASSQQGDTEAFF	TGTGCCAGCAGCCAACAGGGGGACACTGAAGCTTTCTTT
13	TRBV7-3	.	TRBJ2-2	.	CASSSEYTGELFF	TGTGCCAGCAGCTCGGAGTACACCGGGGAGCTGTTTTTT
14	TRBV25-1	.	TRBJ1-5	.	CASAPGYSNQPQHF	TGTGCCAGCGCTCCAGGGTATAGCAATCAGCCCCAGCATTTT
13	TRBV6-1	few	TRBJ2-5	TRBD2	CASRKRGDETQYF	TGTGCCAGCAGAAAGCGGGGGGATGAGACCCAGTACTTC
15	TRBV28	.	TRBJ1-6	.	CASSYFRGNNSPLHF	TGTGCCAGCAGTTACTTCAGGGGTAATAATTCACCCCTCCACTTT
15	TRBV20-1	few	TRBJ1-1	.	CRVLERGGPNTEAFF	TGCAGAGTGCTAGAGAGGGGTGGCCCGAACACTGAAGCTTTCTTT
15	TRBV11-2	few	TRBJ2-2	TRBD1	CASRQNRGRTGELFF	TGTGCCAGCAGGCAAAACAGGGGACGGACCGGGGAGCTGTTTTTT
17	TRBV4-1	few	TRBJ2-5	TRBD2	CASSQDRLAGTQETQYF	TGCGCCAGCAGCCAAGATAGACTAGCGGGGACTCAAGAGACCCAGTACTTC
16	TRBV5-1	.	TRBJ2-1	TRBD2	CASSPTSGVDGNEQFF	TGCGCCAGCAGCCCGACTAGCGGGGTAGATGGCAATGAGCAGTTCTTC
13	TRBV29-1	.	TRBJ1-2	TRBD1	CSVQETGVGGYTF	TGCAGCGTCCAAGAGACAGGGGTGGGAGGCTACACCTTC
14	TRBV14	few	TRBJ2-2	.	CASSLSISTGELFF	TGTGCCAGCAGCTTAAGTATCTCCACCGGGGAGCTGTTTTTT
14	TRBV20-1	.	TRBJ2-3	.	CSARLTGSTDTQYF	TGCAGTGCTAGACTCACAGGTAGCACAGATACGCAGTATTTT
17	TRBV7-9	.	TRBJ1-4	.	CASSFRAGRLKWEKLFF	TGTGCCAGCAGCTTTCGGGCAGGACGACTAAAATGGGAAAAACTGTTTTTT
15	TRBV4-3	.	TRBJ1-5	TRBD1	CASSPRTGVMQPQHF	TGCGCCAGCAGCCCCCGGACAGGGGTGATGCAGCCCCAGCATTTT
15	TRBV6-6	few	TRBJ1-1	.	CASSGTLGRTAEAFF	TGTGCCAGCAGCGGGACACTCGGTAGGACCGCTGAAGCTTTCTTT
16	TRBV4-2	.	TRBJ2-2	.	CASSRNARQTTGELFF	TGTGCCAGCAGCCGGAACGCGAGGCAGACCACCGGGGAGCTGTTTTTT